This TCR beta chain was documented in a study of cytomegalovirus exposure and HLA in healthy donors. For this donor, CMV serostatus was not recorded. Whole-study results and caveats: Some TCR beta chains (around 180 of them) were listed as cytomegalovirus-associated.

It was with 60 Vbeta and 13 Jbeta primers that the PCR ran. TCRdb's copy holds only in-frame clones and misses some; the assay was immunoSEQ multiplex PCR. The sample carries around 98,000 clones, 65% to 80% recorded once. For this clone: Its cognate antigen is unknown.

The source material was PBMCs. The clonotype comes from a human donor in good health.

In DNA form, the CDR3 reads TGTGCCAGCAGTACGGCTAGCGGGGCTAATGAGCAGTTCTTC. Amino acids: CASSTASGANEQFF. This rearrangement joins TRBV2 to TRBJ2-1; 9 bases line up with TRBD2. CDR1 is SNHLY and CDR2 is FYNNEI in the germline V gene. This CDR3 region has 14 residues. V lost 5 bases, J lost 7 bases, and 6 bases stayed unmatched.